The present entry profiles one T cell receptor beta chain with its context. The antigen remains unidentified. Via MiXCR, TCRdb re-called the reads, giving one row per CDR3 protein. The data show about 890,000 distinct CDR3 sequences, about 33% seen once. The data originate from a study of T cell repertoires in cytomegalovirus infection. Broader study findings: Summed frequency of public TCR beta families distinguished CMV carriers with the relevant HLA.

This TCR came from a human donor in good health (CMV status not recorded). Some clones in this sample may be carry-over from other donors' samples. Sequencing was performed on cultured CD8+ T cells from PBMCs, taken from culture after CMV antigen stimulation.

The CDR3 nucleotides read TGCGCCAGCAGCCAAGTCAGGGGTTGGACTGAAGCTTTCTTT. As protein: CASSQVRGWTEAFF. The gene calls are TRBV4-1 and TRBJ1-1; D possibly corresponds to TRBD1 (6 bases). In germline, CDR1 is MGHRA, CDR2 YSYEKL. CDR3 length: 14 amino acids. Trimming cost V 1 base and J 5 bases, with 11 bases left between them.